One and the same sample provided the 5 T cell receptor beta chains below, sequenced in a study of metastatic and nonmetastatic thyroid tumors. Until they underwent thyroid surgery, no patient had received any treatment. TCRdb re-called the PCR reads through MiXCR. The top ten clones hold 35% to 50% of a sample with some 29,000 clones, roughly 6.8% of them seen once. The specimen sequenced was blood. These receptors originate from a female donor with papillary thyroid cancer or a benign thyroid nodule (not recorded which). Some clones in this sample may be carry-over from other donors' samples.

The table lists this clone with many counts. V and J are TRBV5-1 and TRBJ2-7, with 7 bases matching TRBD2. V was pared by 3 bases and J by 2 bases, with 5 bases of the junction left unmatched. CDR1 and CDR2 from the germline V gene are SGHRS and YFSETQ. CDR3 size: 14 residues. The CDR3 is CASSYTSAAYEQYF. The CDR3 nucleotides read TGCGCCAGCAGCTACACTAGCGCCGCCTACGAGCAGTACTTC.

This clone was found many times. The V and J genes are TRBV6-1 and TRBJ1-3, with D hard to call. The CDR3 is 14 amino acids. From germline, CDR1 is MNHNS and CDR2 SASEGT. The ends were cut back, 9 bases at V and 0 bases at J, with 12 bases in the middle. The CDR3 reads CASTDGSSGNTIYF. The CDR3 nucleotides read TGTGCCAGTACGGACGGAAGCTCTGGAAACACCATATATTTT.

Many counts were recorded for this clone. The chain recombines TRBV2 with TRBJ2-7; no firm D call. Per germline, CDR1 SNHLY and CDR2 FYNNEI. The CDR3 runs to 12 residues. Trimming stripped 2 bases from V and 4 bases from J, with 6 bases between. The CDR3 nucleotides read TGTGCCAGCAGTGAAAGTGGTTACGAGCAGTACTTC. Encoded protein: CASSESGYEQYF.

This clone was counted many times. V gene TRBV6-1 combines with J gene TRBJ2-3, with TRBD1 matching over 8 bases. Germline V gene sequence: CDR1 MNHNS, CDR2 SASEGT. With V trimmed by 5 bases and J by 6 bases, 10 bases remained unmatched. This CDR3 contains 15 residues. This CDR3 is CASSRGQAFGDTQYF. The CDR3 nucleotides are TGTGCCAGCAGTAGGGGACAGGCCTTCGGGGATACGCAGTATTTT.

The table lists this clone with many counts. V and J are TRBV7-2 and TRBJ1-4, with 7 bases that match TRBD1. The germline V gene encodes CDR1 SGHTA and CDR2 FQGNSA. The V and J ends lost 5 bases and 10 bases, in that order; junction bases with no gene match: 10. The CDR3 has 14 residues. The chain's CDR3 is CASSPQGPLGKLFF. CDR3 DNA sequence: TGTGCCAGCAGCCCACAGGGGCCTTTAGGAAAACTGTTTTTT. Full variable domain (rest looked up from reference TRBV7-2 and TRBJ1-4): GAGVSQSPSNKVTEKGKDVELRCDPISGHTALYWYRQSLGQGLEFLIYFQGNSAPDKSGLPSDRFSAERTGGSVSTLTIQRTQQEDSAVYLCASSPQGPLGKLFFGSGTQLSVL.